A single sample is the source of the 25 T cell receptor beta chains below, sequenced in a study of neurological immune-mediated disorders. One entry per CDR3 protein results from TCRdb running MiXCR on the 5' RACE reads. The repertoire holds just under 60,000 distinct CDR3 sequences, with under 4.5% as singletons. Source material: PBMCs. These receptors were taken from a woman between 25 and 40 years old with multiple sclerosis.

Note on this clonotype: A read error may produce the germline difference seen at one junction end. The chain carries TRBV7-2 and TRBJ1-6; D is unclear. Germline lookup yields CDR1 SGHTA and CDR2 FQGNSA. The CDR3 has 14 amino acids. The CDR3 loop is CASSPDGANSPLNF. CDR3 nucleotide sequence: TGTGCCAGCAGCCCGGACGGCGCGAATTCACCCCTCAACTTT.

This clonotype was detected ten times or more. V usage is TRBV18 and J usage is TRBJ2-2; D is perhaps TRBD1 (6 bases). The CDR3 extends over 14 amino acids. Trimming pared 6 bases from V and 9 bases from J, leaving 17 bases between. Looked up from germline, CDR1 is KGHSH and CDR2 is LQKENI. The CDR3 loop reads CASSRPGQIRELFF. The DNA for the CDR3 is TGTGCCAGCTCGCGCCCGGGACAAATCAGGGAGCTGTTTTTT.

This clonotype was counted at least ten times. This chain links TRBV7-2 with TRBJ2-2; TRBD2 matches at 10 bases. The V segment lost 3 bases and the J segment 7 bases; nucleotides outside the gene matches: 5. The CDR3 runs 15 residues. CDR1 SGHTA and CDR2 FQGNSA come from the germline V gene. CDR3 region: CASSFHGLADGELFF. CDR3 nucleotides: TGTGCCAGCAGCTTTCACGGACTAGCGGACGGGGAGCTGTTTTTT.

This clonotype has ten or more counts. The chain's CDR3 is CASSPDRANTGELFF. CDR3 sequence (DNA): TGTGCCAGCAGCCCCGACAGGGCGAACACCGGGGAGCTGTTTTTT. The gene calls are TRBV6-1 and TRBJ2-2, with 7 bases matching TRBD1. The germline CDR1 and CDR2 sequences are MNHNS and SASEGT. The junction had 4 bases not matched to a gene; V was cut back by 6 bases and J by 0 bases. The CDR3 runs 15 residues.

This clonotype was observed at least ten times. In DNA, the CDR3 is TGTGCCAGCAGCTTAGGCCAGCCCTATGGCTACACCTTC. Translation: CASSLGQPYGYTF. This chain connects TRBV5-6 to TRBJ1-2, with D uncertain. The CDR3 runs to 13 residues. Germline V lookup: CDR1 SGHDT, CDR2 YYEEEE. V was pared by 2 bases and J by 4 bases, with 9 bases between.

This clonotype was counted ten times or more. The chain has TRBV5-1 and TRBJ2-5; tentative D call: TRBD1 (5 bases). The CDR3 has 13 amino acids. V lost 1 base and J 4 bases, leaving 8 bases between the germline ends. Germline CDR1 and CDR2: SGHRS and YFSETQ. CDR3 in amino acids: CASSLTGLETQYF. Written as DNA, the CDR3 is TGCGCCAGCAGCTTGACAGGCTTAGAGACCCAGTACTTC.

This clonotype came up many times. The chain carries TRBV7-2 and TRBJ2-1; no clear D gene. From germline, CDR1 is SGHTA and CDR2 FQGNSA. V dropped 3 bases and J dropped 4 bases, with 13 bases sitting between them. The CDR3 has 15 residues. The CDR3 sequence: CASSLFGSEYNEQFF. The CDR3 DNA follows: TGTGCCAGCAGCTTGTTTGGGTCTGAGTACAATGAGCAGTTCTTC.

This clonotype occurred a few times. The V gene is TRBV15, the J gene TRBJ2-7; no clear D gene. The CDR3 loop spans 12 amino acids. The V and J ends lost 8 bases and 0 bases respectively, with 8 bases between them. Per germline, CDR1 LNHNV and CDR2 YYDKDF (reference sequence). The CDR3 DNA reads TGTGCCACCGGGTCCGGCTCCTACGAGCAGTACTTC. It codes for CATGSGSYEQYF.

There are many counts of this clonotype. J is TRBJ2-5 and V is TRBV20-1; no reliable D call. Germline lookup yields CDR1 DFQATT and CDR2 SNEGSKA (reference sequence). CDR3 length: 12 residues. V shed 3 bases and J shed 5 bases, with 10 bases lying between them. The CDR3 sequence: CSARINGETQYF. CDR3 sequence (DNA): TGCAGTGCTAGGATAAATGGGGAGACCCAGTACTTC.

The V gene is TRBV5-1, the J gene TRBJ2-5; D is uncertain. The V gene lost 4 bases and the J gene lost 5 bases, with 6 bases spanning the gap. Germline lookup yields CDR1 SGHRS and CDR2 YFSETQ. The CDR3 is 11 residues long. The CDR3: CASSTRETQYF. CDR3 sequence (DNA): TGCGCCAGCAGCACTCGGGAGACCCAGTACTTC.

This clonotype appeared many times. As DNA, the CDR3 is TGTGCCAGCAGTTTCGGGGAGGCGGGCACAGATACGCAGTATTTT. This translates into CASSFGEAGTDTQYF. The chain carries TRBV28 and TRBJ2-3, with a possible D match to TRBD2 (6 bases). CDR3 size: 15 residues. The V gene lost 3 bases and the J gene lost 1 base, with 11 bases spanning the gap. Germline V lookup: CDR1 MDHEN, CDR2 SYDVKM.

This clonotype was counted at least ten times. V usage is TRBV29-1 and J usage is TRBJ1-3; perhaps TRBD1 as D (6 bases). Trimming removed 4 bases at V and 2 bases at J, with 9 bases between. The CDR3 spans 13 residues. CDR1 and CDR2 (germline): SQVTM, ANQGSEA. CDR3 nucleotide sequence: TGCAGCGTTGGTCAGGGGACTGGAAACACCATATATTTT. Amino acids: CSVGQGTGNTIYF.

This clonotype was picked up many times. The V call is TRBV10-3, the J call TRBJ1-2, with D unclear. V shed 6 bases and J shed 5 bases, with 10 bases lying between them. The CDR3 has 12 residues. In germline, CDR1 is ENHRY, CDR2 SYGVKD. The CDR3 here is CAISPVNYGYTF. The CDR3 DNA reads TGTGCCATCAGCCCAGTTAATTATGGCTACACCTTC.

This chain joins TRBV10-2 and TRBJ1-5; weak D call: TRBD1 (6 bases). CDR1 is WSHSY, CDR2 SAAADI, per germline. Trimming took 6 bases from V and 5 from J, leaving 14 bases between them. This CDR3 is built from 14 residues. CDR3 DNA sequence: TGCGCCAGCAGCTCGGGGGCAGTCTATCAGCCCCAGCATTTT. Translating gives CASSSGAVYQPQHF.

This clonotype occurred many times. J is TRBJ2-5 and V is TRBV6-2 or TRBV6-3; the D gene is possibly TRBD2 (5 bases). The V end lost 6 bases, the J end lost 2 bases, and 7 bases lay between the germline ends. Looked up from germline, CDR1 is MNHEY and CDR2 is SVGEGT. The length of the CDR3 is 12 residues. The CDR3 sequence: CASSGVQETQYF. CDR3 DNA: TGTGCCAGCAGCGGGGTTCAAGAGACCCAGTACTTC.

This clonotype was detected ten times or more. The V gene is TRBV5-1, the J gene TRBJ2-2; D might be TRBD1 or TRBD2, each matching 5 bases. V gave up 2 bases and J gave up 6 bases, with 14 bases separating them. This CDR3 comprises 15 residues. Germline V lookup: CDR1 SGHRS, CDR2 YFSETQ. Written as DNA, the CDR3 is TGCGCCAGCAGCTTAATGGCAGGGAGTCCCGGGGAGCTGTTTTTT. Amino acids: CASSLMAGSPGELFF.

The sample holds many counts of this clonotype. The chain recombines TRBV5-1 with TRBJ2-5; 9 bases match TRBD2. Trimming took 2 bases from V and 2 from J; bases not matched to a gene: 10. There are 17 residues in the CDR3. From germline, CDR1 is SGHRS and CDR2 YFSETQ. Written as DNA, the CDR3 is TGCGCCAGCAGCTTATTAGCGGGGGTGGGTCGTCAAGAGACCCAGTACTTC. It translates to CASSLLAGVGRQETQYF.

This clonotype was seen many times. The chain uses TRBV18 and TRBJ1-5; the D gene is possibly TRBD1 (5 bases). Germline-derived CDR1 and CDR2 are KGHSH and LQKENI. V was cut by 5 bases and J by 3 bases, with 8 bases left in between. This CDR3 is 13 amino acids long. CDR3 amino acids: CASSYRSNQPQHF. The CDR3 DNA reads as TGTGCCAGCTCATACAGGTCCAATCAGCCCCAGCATTTT. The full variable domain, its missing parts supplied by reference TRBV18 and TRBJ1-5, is NAGVMQNPRHLVRRRGQEARLRCSPMKGHSHVYWYRQLPEEGLKFMVYLQKENIIDESGMPKERFSAEFPKEGPSILRIQQVVRGDSAAYFCASSYRSNQPQHFGDGTRLSIL.

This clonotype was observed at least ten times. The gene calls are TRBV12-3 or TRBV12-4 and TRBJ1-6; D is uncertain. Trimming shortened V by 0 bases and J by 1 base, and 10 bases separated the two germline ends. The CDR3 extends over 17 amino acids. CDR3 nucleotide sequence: TGTGCCAGCAGTTTAGCCGCTAGAAGGTCCTATAATTCACCCCTCCACTTT. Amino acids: CASSLAARRSYNSPLHF.

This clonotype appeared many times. CDR3 loop: CASSPGGAGQETQYF. DNA of the CDR3: TGCGCCAGCAGTCCAGGGGGCGCGGGACAAGAGACCCAGTACTTC. The V gene is TRBV5-1, the J gene TRBJ2-5; 8 positions agree with TRBD1. In germline, CDR1 is SGHRS, CDR2 YFSETQ. Germline trimming cut 5 bases from V and 2 bases from J; bases unmatched to any gene: 8. The CDR3 is 15 residues long.

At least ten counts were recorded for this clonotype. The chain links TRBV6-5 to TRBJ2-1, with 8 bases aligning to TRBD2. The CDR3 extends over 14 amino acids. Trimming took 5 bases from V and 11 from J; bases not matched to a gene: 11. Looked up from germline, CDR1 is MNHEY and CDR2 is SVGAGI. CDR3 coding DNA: TGTGCCAGCAGTGCCCTCCGAACGGGAGGGCAGCAGTTCTTC. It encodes CASSALRTGGQQFF.

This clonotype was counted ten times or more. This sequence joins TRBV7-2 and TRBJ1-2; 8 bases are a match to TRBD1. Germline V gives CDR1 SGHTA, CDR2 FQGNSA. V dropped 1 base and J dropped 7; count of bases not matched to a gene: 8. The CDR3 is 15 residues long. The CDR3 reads CASSLGQGLSSGYTF. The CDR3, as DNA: TGTGCCAGCAGCTTAGGACAGGGGCTAAGCTCTGGCTACACCTTC.

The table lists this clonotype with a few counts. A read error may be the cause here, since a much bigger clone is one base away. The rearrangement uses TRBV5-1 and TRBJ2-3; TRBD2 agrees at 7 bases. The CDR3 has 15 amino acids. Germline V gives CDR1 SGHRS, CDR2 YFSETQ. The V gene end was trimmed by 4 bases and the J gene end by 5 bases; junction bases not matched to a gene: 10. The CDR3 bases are TGCGCCAGCAGCCCGCTAGCGGCGGTAGAAGATACGCAGTATTTT. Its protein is CASSPLAAVEDTQYF.

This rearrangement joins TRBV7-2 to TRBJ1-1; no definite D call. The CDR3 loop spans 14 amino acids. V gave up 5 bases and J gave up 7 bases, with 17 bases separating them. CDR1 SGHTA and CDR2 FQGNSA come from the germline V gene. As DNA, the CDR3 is TGTGCCAGCAGCCCGAGTGCGATGGTTATTGAAGCTTTCTTT. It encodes CASSPSAMVIEAFF. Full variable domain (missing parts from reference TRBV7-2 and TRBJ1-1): GAGVSQSPSNKVTEKGKDVELRCDPISGHTALYWYRQSLGQGLEFLIYFQGNSAPDKSGLPSDRFSAERTGGSVSTLTIQRTQQEDSAVYLCASSPSAMVIEAFFGQGTRLTVV.

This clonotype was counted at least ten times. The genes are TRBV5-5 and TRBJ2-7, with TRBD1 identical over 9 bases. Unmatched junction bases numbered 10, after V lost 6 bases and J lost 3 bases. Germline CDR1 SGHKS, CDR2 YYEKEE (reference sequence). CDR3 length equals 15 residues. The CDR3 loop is CASILAGQGLYEQYF. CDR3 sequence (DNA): TGTGCCAGCATCCTGGCGGGACAGGGCCTCTACGAGCAGTACTTC.